The 5 T cell receptor beta chains in this list originate from one sample, sequenced in a study of blood T cell repertoires in COVID-19. Some clones are missing from TCRdb's copy, which holds only in-frame ones; the method was immunoSEQ multiplex PCR. The repertoire includes 300,000 to 450,000 clones, about 89% of them detected once, and under 3% sits in the top ten. The sequencing input was peripheral blood. The receptors here all came from a woman aged 55-70 years with COVID-19, enrolled during active disease.

The chain joins TRBV7-3 to TRBJ2-2; 7 nucleotides agree with TRBD2. Germline lookup yields CDR1 SGHTA and CDR2 FQGTGA. The CDR3 consists of 14 residues. Trimming removed 5 bases from V and 8 bases from J; junction bases left unmatched: 8. The CDR3 bases are TGTGCCAGCAGCCTACACCACGGGAGGGGGGAGCTGTTTTTT. Translation gives CASSLHHGRGELFF.

The V and J genes are TRBV28 and TRBJ2-7, with D possibly matching TRBD1 (5 bases). Germline loops: CDR1 MDHEN, CDR2 SYDVKM. Trimming pared 6 bases from V and 0 bases from J, leaving 9 bases between. This CDR3 has 13 residues. The CDR3, as DNA: TGTGCCAGCAGGGGCAGGGCCTCCTACGAGCAGTACTTC. Its protein product is CASRGRASYEQYF.

V is TRBV10-3 and J is TRBJ1-2; TRBD1 matches 9 bases. Germline V CDR1 and CDR2: ENHRY, SYGVKD. V shed 4 bases and J 5 bases; nucleotides not matched to a gene: 5. The CDR3 has 14 residues. The CDR3 spells CAISAETGGYGYTF. The CDR3 nucleotides read TGTGCCATCAGTGCGGAGACAGGGGGATATGGCTACACCTTC.

This sequence joins TRBV5-6 and TRBJ1-1, with D unclear. This CDR3 spans 16 amino acids. V was shortened by 2 bases and J by 2 bases, with 16 bases between the two germline ends. Germline V lookup: CDR1 SGHDT, CDR2 YYEEEE. CDR3: CASSLFSTVFNTEAFF. CDR3 bases: TGTGCCAGCAGCTTATTTTCCACTGTATTTAACACTGAAGCTTTCTTT. Full variable domain (outside the CDR3, taken from reference TRBV5-6 and TRBJ1-1): DAGVTQSPTHLIKTRGQQVTLRCSPKSGHDTVSWYQQALGQGPQFIFQYYEEEERQRGNFPDRFSGHQFPNYSSELNVNALLLGDSALYLCASSLFSTVFNTEAFFGQGTRLTVV.

The rearrangement uses TRBV27 and TRBJ2-7, with TRBD1 matching 9 bases. The ends lost 6 bases at V and 1 base at J; junction bases unmatched: 4. Germline V gene data show CDR1 as MNHEY and CDR2 as SMNVEV (reference sequence). The CDR3 is made up of 14 amino acids. The CDR3 sequence is CASRLQGASYEQYF. The CDR3 DNA follows: TGTGCCAGCAGGTTACAGGGGGCGTCCTACGAGCAGTACTTC.